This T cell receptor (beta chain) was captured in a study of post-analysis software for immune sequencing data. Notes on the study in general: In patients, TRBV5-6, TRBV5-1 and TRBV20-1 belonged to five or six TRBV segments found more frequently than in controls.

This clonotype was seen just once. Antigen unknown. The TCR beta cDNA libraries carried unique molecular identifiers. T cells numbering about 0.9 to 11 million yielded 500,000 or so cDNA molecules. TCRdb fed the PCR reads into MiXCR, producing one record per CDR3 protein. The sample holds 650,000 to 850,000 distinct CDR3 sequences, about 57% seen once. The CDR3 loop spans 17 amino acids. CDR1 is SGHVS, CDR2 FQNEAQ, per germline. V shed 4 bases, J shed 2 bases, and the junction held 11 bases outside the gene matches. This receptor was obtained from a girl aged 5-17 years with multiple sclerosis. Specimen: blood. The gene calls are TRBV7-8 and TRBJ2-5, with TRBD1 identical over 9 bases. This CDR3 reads CASSSGFGTGWQETQYF. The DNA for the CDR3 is TGTGCCAGCAGCTCAGGGTTTGGGACAGGGTGGCAAGAGACCCAGTACTTC.